This T cell receptor (beta chain) was sequenced in a study of blood T cell repertoires in COVID-19. Study context: Samples of COVID-19 (acute and convalescent) were obtained from the United States, Italy and Spain. Sources were T cells, B-cell-depleted T cells, or PBMCs; the material itself was cDNA or gDNA.

This CDR3 comprises 13 residues. The V end lost 5 bases, the J end lost 3 bases, and 10 bases lay between the germline ends. Authors' methods: Nucleated cell number was recorded as an estimate derived from reference gene primer amplification. The data were produced by immunoSEQ multiplex PCR, yet TCRdb's version contains in-frame clones alone and is incomplete. For V, J and clone size, that table is used; D and trimming come from the DNA. The sample contains under 250,000 clones, 84% of which appear only once. This clone was seen only a few times. The identical CDR3 is also encoded by other nucleotide sequences in the sample.

The sample taken for sequencing was peripheral blood. This TCR came from a woman between 40 and 55 years old who had recovered from COVID-19. The V gene is TRBV12-3 or TRBV12-4, the J gene TRBJ1-1; the D is unclear. CDR3 sequence: CASSLTEDTEAFF. Here the CDR3 DNA reads TGTGCCAGCAGTCTGACGGAGGACACTGAAGCTTTCTTT.